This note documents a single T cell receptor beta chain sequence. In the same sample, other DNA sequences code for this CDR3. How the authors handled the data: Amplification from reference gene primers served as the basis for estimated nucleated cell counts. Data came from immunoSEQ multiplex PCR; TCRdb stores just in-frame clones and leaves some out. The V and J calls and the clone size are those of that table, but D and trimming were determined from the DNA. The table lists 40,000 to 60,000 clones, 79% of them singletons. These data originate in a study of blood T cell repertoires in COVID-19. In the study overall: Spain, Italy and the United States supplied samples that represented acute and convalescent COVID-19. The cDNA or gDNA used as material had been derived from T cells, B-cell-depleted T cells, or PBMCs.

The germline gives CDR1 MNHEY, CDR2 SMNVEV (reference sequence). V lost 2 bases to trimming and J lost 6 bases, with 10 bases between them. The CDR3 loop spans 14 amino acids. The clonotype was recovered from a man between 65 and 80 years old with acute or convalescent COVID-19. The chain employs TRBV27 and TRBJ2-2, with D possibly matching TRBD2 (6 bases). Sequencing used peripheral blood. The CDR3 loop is CASSLGSSAGELFF. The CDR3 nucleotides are TGTGCCAGCAGTTTAGGGTCTAGCGCCGGGGAGCTGTTTTTT.